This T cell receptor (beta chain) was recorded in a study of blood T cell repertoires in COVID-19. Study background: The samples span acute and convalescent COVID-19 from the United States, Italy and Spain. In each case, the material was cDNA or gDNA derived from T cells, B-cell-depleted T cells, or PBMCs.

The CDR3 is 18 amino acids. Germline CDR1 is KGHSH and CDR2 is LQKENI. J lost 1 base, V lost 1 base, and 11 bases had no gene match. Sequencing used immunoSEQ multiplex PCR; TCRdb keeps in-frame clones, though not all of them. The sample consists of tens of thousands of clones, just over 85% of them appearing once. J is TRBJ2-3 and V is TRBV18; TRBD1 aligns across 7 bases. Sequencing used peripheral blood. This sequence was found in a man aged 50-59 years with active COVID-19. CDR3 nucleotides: TGTGCCAGCTCACCACGACAGGGAATAAATTCGCGCACAGATACGCAGTATTTT. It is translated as CASSPRQGINSRTDTQYF.